The next 21 T cell receptor beta chains were all read from a single sample in a study of blood T cell repertoires in COVID-19. Libraries were prepared by immunoSEQ multiplex PCR; TCRdb keeps only in-frame clonotypes and omits some of them. Altogether some 70,000 clones are present, 70% to 85% being singletons, with the ten largest covering approximately 1.9%. The sample comprised peripheral blood. The receptors come from a woman aged 55 to 70 with acute or convalescent COVID-19.

This sequence joins TRBV10-1 and TRBJ2-3, with D tentatively TRBD2 (7 bases). Trimming cost V 6 bases and J 3 bases, with 28 bases left between them. The CDR3 spans 19 residues. The germline gives CDR1 WNHNN, CDR2 SYGVQD (reference sequence). This chain's CDR3 is CASSPAVRGGPGGTDTQYF. The CDR3 coding sequence is TGCGCCAGCAGCCCGGCCGTCCGAGGGGGTCCCGGGGGGACAGATACGCAGTATTTT.

This chain joins TRBV6-5 and TRBJ2-3, with D possibly being TRBD2 (6 bases). Germline V CDR1 and CDR2: MNHEY, SVGAGI. Trimming removed 2 bases at V and 0 bases at J, with 9 bases between. This CDR3 region has 15 residues. The CDR3 loop reads CASSYATSSTDTQYF. CDR3 nucleotide sequence: TGTGCCAGCAGTTACGCTACTAGCAGCACAGATACGCAGTATTTT.

V gene TRBV5-8 combines with J gene TRBJ2-5, with D tentatively TRBD1 (5 bases). From germline, CDR1 is SGHTS and CDR2 YDEGEE. The CDR3 consists of 15 residues. V lost 2 bases to trimming and J lost 0 bases, with 11 bases between them. The CDR3 spells CASSFGQGHQETQYF. The CDR3 bases are TGTGCCAGCAGCTTTGGCCAGGGCCACCAAGAGACCCAGTACTTC.

The CDR3 here is CASSSRFQGALETQYF. CDR3 sequence (DNA): TGTGCCAGCAGTTCCCGATTTCAGGGGGCGTTGGAGACCCAGTACTTC. The chain recombines TRBV28 with TRBJ2-5; 8 bases line up with TRBD1. Looked up from germline, CDR1 is MDHEN and CDR2 is SYDVKM. This CDR3 is 16 amino acids long. V lost 4 bases and J lost 5; bases outside the gene matches: 12.

J is TRBJ2-7 and V is TRBV5-1; D is unclear. The CDR3 totals 16 residues. V shed 3 bases and J shed 1 base, with 17 bases lying between them. CDR1 and CDR2 from the germline V gene are SGHRS and YFSETQ. The CDR3 DNA follows: TGCGCCAGCAGCTCCGGATCGGCTGGGCTTTCCTACGAGCAGTACTTC. Its protein is CASSSGSAGLSYEQYF.

CDR3 residues: CASSLTDNQPQHF. The CDR3 region has the DNA TGTGCCAGCAGTCTGACAGATAATCAGCCCCAGCATTTT. The gene calls are TRBV12-3 or TRBV12-4 and TRBJ1-5, with a weak D call TRBD1 (5 bases). V was pared by 5 bases and J by 4 bases, with 9 bases between. This CDR3 has 13 residues.

This rearrangement joins TRBV18 to TRBJ2-1, with D possibly TRBD1 on 6 matching bases. V was trimmed by 3 bases and J by 2 bases, leaving 11 bases between them. Germline V lookup: CDR1 KGHSH, CDR2 LQKENI. This CDR3 is 15 amino acids long. The CDR3 nucleotides read TGTGCCAGCTCACCCAGCAGGGGCGCCTACAATGAGCAGTTCTTC. It yields the protein CASSPSRGAYNEQFF. The full variable domain, in which reference TRBV18 and TRBJ2-1 provide the parts outside the CDR3, is NAGVMQNPRHLVRRRGQEARLRCSPMKGHSHVYWYRQLPEEGLKFMVYLQKENIIDESGMPKERFSAEFPKEGPSILRIQQVVRGDSAAYFCASSPSRGAYNEQFFGPGTRLTVL.

This clone was recorded once. The J gene is TRBJ2-3, the V gene TRBV27; the D gene is possibly TRBD2 (5 bases). CDR1 MNHEY and CDR2 SMNVEV come from the germline V gene (reference sequence). The CDR3 extends over 17 amino acids. The V end was cut by 5 bases, the J end by 3 bases, with 21 bases between. CDR3 residues: CASSPRVARTLTDTQYF. The CDR3 DNA reads as TGTGCCAGCAGTCCCCGGGTAGCGCGAACCCTTACAGATACGCAGTATTTT.

The CDR3, as DNA: TGTGCCAGCAGCTTAAAGGGCGGGTCTGAAGCTTTCTTT. This translates into CASSLKGGSEAFF. The chain combines TRBV7-3 with TRBJ1-1, with unresolved D. Per germline, CDR1 SGHTA and CDR2 FQGTGA. Deletions cut 1 base from V and 6 bases from J, with 9 bases between. This CDR3 comprises 13 residues.

The chain employs TRBV15 and TRBJ1-1; a weak D match, TRBD1 (6 bases). CDR3 length: 14 amino acids. V lost 6 bases to trimming and J lost 0 bases, with 11 bases between them. CDR1 is LNHNV, CDR2 YYDKDF, per germline (reference sequence). The CDR3 DNA follows: TGTGCCACCAGTGGGGGGGGCTTGAACACTGAAGCTTTCTTT. It codes for CATSGGGLNTEAFF.

The chain combines TRBV5-4 with TRBJ2-1; D is possibly TRBD1 (6 bases). The CDR3 is 15 residues long. Between the trimmed V and J ends, which lost 2 bases and 5 bases, there was a span of 14 bases. Germline V gives CDR1 SGHNT, CDR2 YYREEE (reference sequence). CDR3 sequence: CASSLGTPSDNEQFF. The CDR3 DNA reads as TGTGCCAGCAGCTTAGGGACACCTTCTGACAATGAGCAGTTCTTC.

J is TRBJ1-6 and V is TRBV30; 7 positions agree with TRBD1. V dropped 0 bases and J dropped 9; count of bases not matched to a gene: 5. The CDR3 is 14 amino acids. Per germline, CDR1 GTSNPN and CDR2 SVGIG (reference sequence). CDR3 in amino acids: CAWSVEGASSPLHF. CDR3 DNA sequence: TGTGCCTGGAGTGTAGAGGGGGCGTCTTCACCCCTCCACTTT.

The chain combines TRBV5-8 with TRBJ2-7; TRBD1 might be the D (6 bases). Trimming cost V 1 base and J 6 bases, with 23 bases left between them. The germline gives CDR1 SGHTS, CDR2 YDEGEE. CDR3 length equals 17 residues. The CDR3 reads CASSLKKAGVFVSEQYF. The CDR3 nucleotides read TGTGCCAGCAGCTTGAAGAAAGCAGGGGTCTTTGTCTCCGAGCAGTACTTC. The variable domain in full, completed from reference TRBV5-8 and TRBJ2-7, reads EAGVTQSPTHLIKTRGQQATLRCSPISGHTSVYWYQQALGLGLQFLLWYDEGEERNRGNFPPRFSGRQFPNYSSELNVNALELEDSALYLCASSLKKAGVFVSEQYFGPGTRLTVT.

The chain has TRBV7-3 and TRBJ2-7; tentatively, D is TRBD2 (6 bases). Trimming took 4 bases from V and 5 from J, leaving 18 bases between them. Per germline, CDR1 SGHTA and CDR2 FQGTGA. CDR3 length: 15 residues. The CDR3: CASSSSLATSDEQYF. CDR3 nucleotide sequence: TGTGCCAGCAGCTCCTCTCTAGCGACCTCGGACGAGCAGTACTTC.

The sample holds one count of this clone. The CDR3 sequence: CASSLRGTSTSDEQFF. In DNA, the CDR3 is TGTGCCAGCAGTTTAAGGGGCACAAGCACATCCGATGAGCAGTTCTTC. This chain joins TRBV27 and TRBJ2-1, with D tentatively TRBD1 (5 bases). This CDR3 has 16 residues. Trimming removed 2 bases at V and 8 bases at J, with 19 bases between. CDR1 is MNHEY, CDR2 SMNVEV, per germline (reference sequence).

In regard to this clone: A junction boundary mismatches the germline segment, possibly from a read error. The same CDR3 also results from other DNA sequences found in this sample. The gene calls are TRBV4-1 and TRBJ1-2, with 7 positions matching TRBD1. Germline lookup yields CDR1 MGHRA and CDR2 YSYEKL. The CDR3 contains 13 residues. The CDR3 spells CASSQGGPYGYTF. The CDR3 DNA follows: TGCGCCAGCAGTCAAGGGGGCCCCTATGGCTACACCTTC.

This clone occurred a few times. The rearrangement uses TRBV6-5 and TRBJ1-1, with D hard to call. Germline CDR1 MNHEY, CDR2 SVGAGI. The CDR3 consists of 15 residues. Trimming took 4 bases from V and 4 from J, leaving 16 bases between them. The CDR3 DNA sequence: TGTGCCAGCAGTTCGAATCACGGGATGGGCACTGAAGCTTTCTTT. The encoded protein is CASSSNHGMGTEAFF.

DNA for the CDR3: TGTGCCAGCAGCTTAGGGACTAGCTTGGCCTACGAGCAGTACTTC. Translated: CASSLGTSLAYEQYF. The chain has TRBV11-3 and TRBJ2-7, with 8 bases aligning to TRBD2. The CDR3 loop spans 15 amino acids. In germline, CDR1 is SGHNT, CDR2 YENEEA. Unmatched junction bases numbered 4, after V lost 1 base and J lost 2 bases.

V and J are TRBV6-4 and TRBJ1-4; D remains ambiguous. Germline V gene sequence: CDR1 MRHNA, CDR2 SNTAGT. There are 16 residues in the CDR3. The V end was cut by 9 bases, the J end by 8 bases, with 25 bases between. CDR3 protein: CASDRLSGDKGEKLFF. The CDR3 coding sequence is TGTGCCAGTGATAGACTATCGGGAGATAAAGGGGAAAAACTGTTTTTT.

This chain connects TRBV10-3 to TRBJ2-5; 9 nucleotides align to TRBD2. Per the germline V gene, CDR1 is ENHRY and CDR2 is SYGVKD. The CDR3 has 15 amino acids. Trimming removed 10 bases from V and 5 bases from J; junction bases left unmatched: 14. The CDR3 coding sequence is TGTGCCACCCAAGGTGCGGGAGGGCAGCAGGAGACCCAGTACTTC. Protein: CATQGAGGQQETQYF.

This chain links TRBV11-2 with TRBJ1-1; D is perhaps TRBD1 (6 bases). CDR3 length: 14 residues. Germline lookup yields CDR1 SGHAT and CDR2 FQNNGV. The germline V and J ends were trimmed by 4 bases and 4 bases, with 13 bases remaining between them. The CDR3 is CASSSTGIGTEAFF. CDR3 bases: TGTGCCAGCAGCTCAACAGGGATCGGCACTGAAGCTTTCTTT.